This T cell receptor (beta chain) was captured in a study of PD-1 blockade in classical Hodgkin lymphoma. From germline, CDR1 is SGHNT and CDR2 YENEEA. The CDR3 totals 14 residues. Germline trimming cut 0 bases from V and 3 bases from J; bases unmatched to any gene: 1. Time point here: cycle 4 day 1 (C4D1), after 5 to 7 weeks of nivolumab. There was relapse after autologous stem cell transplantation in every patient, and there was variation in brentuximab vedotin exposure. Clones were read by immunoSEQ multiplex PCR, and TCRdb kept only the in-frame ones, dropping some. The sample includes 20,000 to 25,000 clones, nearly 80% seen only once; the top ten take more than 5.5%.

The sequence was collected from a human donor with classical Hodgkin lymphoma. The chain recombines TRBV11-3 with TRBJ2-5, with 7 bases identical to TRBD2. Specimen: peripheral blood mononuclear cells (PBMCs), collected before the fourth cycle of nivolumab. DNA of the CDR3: TGTGCCAGCAGCTTAGAGGGAGGGGAAGAGACCCAGTACTTC. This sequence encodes CASSLEGGEETQYF.